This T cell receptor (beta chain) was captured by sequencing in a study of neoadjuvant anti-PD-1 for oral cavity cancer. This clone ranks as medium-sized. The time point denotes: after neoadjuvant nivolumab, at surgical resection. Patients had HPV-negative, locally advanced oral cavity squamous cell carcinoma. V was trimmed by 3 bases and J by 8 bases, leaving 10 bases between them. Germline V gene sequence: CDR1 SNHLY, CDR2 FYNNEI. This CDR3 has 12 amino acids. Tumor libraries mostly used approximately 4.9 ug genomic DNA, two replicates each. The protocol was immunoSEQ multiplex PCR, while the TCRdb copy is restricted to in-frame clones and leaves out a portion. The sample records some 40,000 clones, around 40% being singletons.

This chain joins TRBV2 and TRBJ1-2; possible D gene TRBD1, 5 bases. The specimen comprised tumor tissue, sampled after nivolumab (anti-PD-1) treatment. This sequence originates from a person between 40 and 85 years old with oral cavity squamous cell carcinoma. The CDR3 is CASSERGGGYTF. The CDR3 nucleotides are TGTGCCAGCAGTGAGAGGGGAGGAGGCTACACCTTC.